The T cell receptor (beta chain) described here comes from a study of T cell responses to AZD1222 COVID-19 vaccine. Study-wide findings and caveats: Baseline testing showed seropositivity in only six AZD1222 recipients. Unmutated variant regions are reportedly targeted by nearly half of spike-specific TCRs.

For this clone: Its antigen is currently unknown.

The CDR3 contains 13 residues. Germline lookup yields CDR1 LGHDT and CDR2 YNNKEL (reference sequence). V lost 3 bases to trimming and J lost 10 bases, with 10 bases between them. TCRdb keeps only in-frame clones here, not all; method: immunoSEQ multiplex PCR. The table includes 110,000 or so clones, 89% detected once. The TCR originated in an adult in good health. V usage is TRBV3-1 (or the pseudogene TRBV3-2) and J usage is TRBJ1-6; the D is unclear. Sample: peripheral blood, taken on day 0 of MenACWY control vaccination. The CDR3 here is CASSHDQSSPLHF. Here the CDR3 DNA reads TGTGCCAGCAGCCATGACCAGTCCTCACCCCTCCACTTT.